This T cell receptor (beta chain) was recorded in a study of T cells after yellow fever vaccination. CDR1 SGHRS and CDR2 YFSETQ come from the germline V gene. The CDR3 spans 12 residues. Trimming stripped 4 bases from V and 6 bases from J, with 11 bases between. TCRdb used MiXCR to reprocess the 5' RACE reads, holding one entry per CDR3 protein. The sample consists of about 30,000 distinct CDR3 sequences, 4% to 4.5% of them appearing once. This clonotype was recorded at least ten times. Sequencing used CD8+ T cells sorted from PBMCs, obtained 5 days after the yellow fever booster vaccination. The TCR was taken from a man aged 25 to 40 who received the YFV17D yellow fever vaccine. The J gene is TRBJ2-7, the V gene TRBV5-1; perhaps D is TRBD1 or TRBD2 (6 bases each). Here the CDR3 reads CASSPEGVEQYF. The CDR3 DNA reads as TGCGCCAGCAGCCCGGAGGGGGTCGAGCAGTACTTC.